The clone carrying this T cell receptor beta chain was found once. The record originates from a study of T cell changes during pregnancy in multiple sclerosis. Sequencing used immunoSEQ multiplex PCR; TCRdb keeps in-frame clones, though not all of them. The sample comprises 50,000 to 65,000 clones, 75% to 95% of which are singletons, and around 2.1% rests with the top ten. The V end lost 2 bases, the J end lost 2 bases, and 16 bases lay between the germline ends. The V gene's germline CDR1 is SGHDN and CDR2 FVKESK. CDR3 length equals 16 residues. The sequencing used peripheral blood, collected in the first trimester of pregnancy. The chain couples TRBV14 to TRBJ2-7; tentatively, D is TRBD2 (7 bases). The receptor was derived from a female donor in good health, enrolled as a control in a pregnancy study. CDR3 in amino acids: CASSQRGGVGTYEQYF. The CDR3 region has the DNA TGTGCCAGCAGCCAAAGGGGGGGAGTGGGTACCTACGAGCAGTACTTC.